This T cell receptor (beta chain) was recovered during a study of spatial heterogeneity in lung cancer. About the study: There were, on average, more than 9.5 raw-read appearances for each unique TCR and UMI combination. Study-wide findings and caveats: Ubiquitous expanded tumor TCRs surfaced in blood more at resection than they did at follow-up.

The time point here: sample taken at primary tumor resection. Sequencing of whole RNA from tumor, nontumor lung or frozen PBMC involved no sorting. About 73 TRACERx patients with early, untreated non-small cell lung cancer donated samples. In the library, each TCR cDNA molecule bore its own unique molecular identifier. Via MiXCR, TCRdb re-called the 5' RACE reads, giving one row per CDR3 protein. The data contain roughly 75,000 distinct CDR3 sequences, 10% to 15% of them singletons. Points on this clonotype: Its antigen is not known.

The specimen was PBMCs, collected at surgery. This sequence originates from a male donor with early-stage non-small cell lung cancer.

The DNA for the CDR3 is TGCGCCAGCAGCCCTGAGGGCAGGGCTGAGACCCAGTACTTC. Its translation: CASSPEGRAETQYF. The rearrangement joins TRBV5-1 to TRBJ2-5, with D perhaps TRBD1 or TRBD2 (5 bases each). Germline CDR1 SGHRS, CDR2 YFSETQ. CDR3 length: 14 amino acids. Trimming took 4 bases from V and 5 from J, leaving 15 bases between them.